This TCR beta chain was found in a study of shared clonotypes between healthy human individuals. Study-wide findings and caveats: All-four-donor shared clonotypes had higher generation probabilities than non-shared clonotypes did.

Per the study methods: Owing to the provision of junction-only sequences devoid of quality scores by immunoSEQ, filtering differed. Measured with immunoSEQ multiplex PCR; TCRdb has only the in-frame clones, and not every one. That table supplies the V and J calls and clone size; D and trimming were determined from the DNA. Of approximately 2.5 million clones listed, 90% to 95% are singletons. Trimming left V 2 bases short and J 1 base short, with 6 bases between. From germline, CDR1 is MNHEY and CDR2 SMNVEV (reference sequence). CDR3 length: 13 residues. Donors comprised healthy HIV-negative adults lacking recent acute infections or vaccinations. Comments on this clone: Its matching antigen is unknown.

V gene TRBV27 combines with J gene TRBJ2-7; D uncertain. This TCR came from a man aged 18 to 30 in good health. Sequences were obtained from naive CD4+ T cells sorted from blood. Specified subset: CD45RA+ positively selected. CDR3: CASSLGFSYEQYF. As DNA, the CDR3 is TGTGCCAGCAGTTTAGGGTTTTCCTACGAGCAGTACTTC.